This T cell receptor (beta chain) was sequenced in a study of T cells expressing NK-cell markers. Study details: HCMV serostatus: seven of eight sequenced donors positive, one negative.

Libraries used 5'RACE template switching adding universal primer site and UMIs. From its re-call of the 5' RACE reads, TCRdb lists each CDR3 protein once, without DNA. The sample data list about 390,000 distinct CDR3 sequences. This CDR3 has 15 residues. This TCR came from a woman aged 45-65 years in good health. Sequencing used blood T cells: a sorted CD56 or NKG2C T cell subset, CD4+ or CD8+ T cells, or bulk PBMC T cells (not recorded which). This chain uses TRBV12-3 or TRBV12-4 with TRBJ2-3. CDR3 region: CASSPTFTSTDTQYF.